This T cell receptor (beta chain) was observed in a study of graft-versus-host responses after intestinal transplantation. Study as a whole: All of the recipients had induction that used anti-thymocyte globulin, then tacrolimus and steroids for 2 to 3 years.

Remarks on this clone: The antigen is unknown.

Generated by immunoSEQ multiplex PCR, the TCRdb table keeps only in-frame clones and is missing some. Of over 90,000 clones listed, 91% are singletons. Per the germline V gene, CDR1 is MGHRA and CDR2 is YSYEKL. V was clipped by 3 bases and J by 0 bases, with 9 bases between them. This CDR3 has 15 amino acids. Whole-study results and caveats: After transplant, early declines in HvG clones were associated with peak levels of circulating GvH clones. GvH clones were identified in recipient marrow, with some first appearing in ileum or blood.

This sequence joins TRBV4-1 and TRBJ1-3; D is unresolved. This clonotype originated in a human donor who was the organ donor for an intestinal transplant. Sample: unstimulated CD4+ T cells sorted from spleen or lymph node cells, taken before transplant. The CDR3 coding sequence is TGCGCCAGCAGCCAGGGCCGCTCCTCTGGAAACACCATATATTTT. As protein: CASSQGRSSGNTIYF.